Below, 16 T cell receptor beta chains from the same sample are listed, as sequenced in a study of cytomegalovirus exposure and HLA in healthy donors. It was with 60 Vbeta and 13 Jbeta primers that the PCR ran. Clones were sequenced by immunoSEQ multiplex PCR, and TCRdb holds only the in-frame ones, with some missing. The table has fewer than 110,000 clones, roughly 70% seen once. The sequencing sample was made of PBMCs. These receptors were taken from a man over 45 in good health and CMV-seronegative.

The V call is TRBV6-5, the J call TRBJ1-1; TRBD1 matches at 10 bases. With 8 bases clipped from V and 11 bases from J, the junction kept 11 bases outside the gene matches. The CDR3 has 13 residues. Germline V CDR1 and CDR2: MNHEY, SVGAGI. CDR3 nucleotides: TGTGCCAGCCGACAGGGGGCGTCGATTGCGGCTTTCTTT. This sequence encodes CASRQGASIAAFF.

The chain has TRBV2 and TRBJ2-7; 9 positions match TRBD1. This CDR3 contains 13 residues. The V and J ends lost 7 bases and 6 bases, in that order; junction bases with no gene match: 7. Per the germline V gene, CDR1 is SNHLY and CDR2 is FYNNEI. The DNA of the CDR3 is TGTGCCAGCAATGGACAGGGGTTCGCCGAGCAGTACTTC. Encoded protein: CASNGQGFAEQYF.

This clone appeared a few times. The rearrangement joins TRBV7-2 to TRBJ1-3; 10 bases fit TRBD1. CDR3 length: 15 residues. Trimming removed 4 bases from V and 3 bases from J; junction bases left unmatched: 3. The germline V gene has CDR1 SGHTA and CDR2 FQGNSA. The CDR3, as DNA: TGTGCCAGCAGCTCGACAGGGGGCATTGGAAACACCATATATTTT. Amino acid sequence: CASSSTGGIGNTIYF.

J is TRBJ2-3 and V is TRBV6-5; TRBD2 aligns across 10 bases. The junction had 3 bases not matched to a gene; V was cut back by 6 bases and J by 3 bases. The V gene's germline CDR1 is MNHEY and CDR2 SVGAGI. The CDR3 has 14 amino acids. CDR3 coding DNA: TGTGCCAGCAGGCGGACTAGCGGTACAGATACGCAGTATTTT. Protein: CASRRTSGTDTQYF.

This clone was observed a handful of times. The rearrangement uses TRBV11-2 and TRBJ1-1; TRBD1 is a possible D gene (5 bases). Germline values: CDR1 SGHAT, CDR2 FQNNGV. The V end was cut by 1 base, the J end by 3 bases, with 6 bases between. CDR3 size: 13 residues. The CDR3 loop reads CASSLVRDTEAFF. DNA of the CDR3: TGTGCCAGCAGCTTAGTCAGGGACACTGAAGCTTTCTTT. The variable domain in full, completed from reference TRBV11-2 and TRBJ1-1, reads EAGVAQSPRYKIIEKRQSVAFWCNPISGHATLYWYQQILGQGPKLLIQFQNNGVVDDSQLPKDRFSAERLKGVDSTLKIQPAKLEDSAVYLCASSLVRDTEAFFGQGTRLTVV.

J is TRBJ2-1 and V is TRBV4-2; 8 bases align to TRBD2. CDR3 length: 14 residues. Germline trimming cut 6 bases from V and 3 bases from J; bases unmatched to any gene: 4. Germline loops: CDR1 LGHNA, CDR2 YNFKEQ. The CDR3 DNA is TGTGCCAGCAGACTAGCGGCACTCTACAATGAGCAGTTCTTC. Encoded protein: CASRLAALYNEQFF.

The V call is TRBV6-1, the J call TRBJ1-4; D call uncertain. Germline V gene sequence: CDR1 MNHNS, CDR2 SASEGT. Trimming removed 4 bases at V and 8 bases at J, with 14 bases between. The CDR3 has 14 amino acids. The CDR3 here is CASSVGGSGEKLFF. The CDR3 coding sequence is TGTGCCAGCAGTGTAGGCGGCAGTGGGGAAAAACTGTTTTTT.

The chain uses TRBV7-8 and TRBJ2-6; 8 nucleotides align to TRBD1. The CDR3 consists of 18 residues. Germline-derived CDR1 and CDR2 are SGHVS and FQNEAQ. V dropped 1 base and J dropped 0; count of bases not matched to a gene: 5. The DNA for the CDR3 is TGTGCCAGCAGCTTAGGGCAGGGGGCCTTCTCTGGGGCCAACGTCCTGACTTTC. Its protein product is CASSLGQGAFSGANVLTF.

This rearrangement joins TRBV28 to TRBJ1-5, with 8 bases aligning to TRBD1. Trimming took 5 bases from V and 6 from J; bases not matched to a gene: 6. This CDR3 comprises 14 residues. Germline V gene data show CDR1 as MDHEN and CDR2 as SYDVKM. For the CDR3, the DNA is TGTGCCAGCAGTCTTGGACAGGGTCGTCAGCCCCAGCATTTT. It specifies CASSLGQGRQPQHF.

This clone was recorded only once. This chain links TRBV28 with TRBJ2-7; 10 bases map to TRBD1. The CDR3 has 17 residues. Germline V gene sequence: CDR1 MDHEN, CDR2 SYDVKM. The V and J ends lost 3 bases and 5 bases, in that order; junction bases with no gene match: 13. CDR3 region: CASSFDRGRPQVHEQYF. CDR3 bases: TGTGCCAGCAGTTTCGACAGGGGGCGCCCACAAGTCCACGAGCAGTACTTC. Based on the CDR3 plus reference TRBV28 and TRBJ2-7, the full variable domain is DVKVTQSSRYLVKRTGEKVFLECVQDMDHENMFWYRQDPGLGLRLIYFSYDVKMKEKGDIPEGYSVSREKKERFSLILESASTNQTSMYLCASSFDRGRPQVHEQYFGPGTRLTVT.

The chain uses TRBV6-5 and TRBJ1-2, with 8 bases lining up with TRBD1. The germline CDR1 and CDR2 sequences are MNHEY and SVGAGI. This CDR3 has 16 amino acids. J was trimmed by 6 bases and V by 2 bases; bases with no gene match: 11. The CDR3 DNA reads as TGTGCCAGCAGTTACAGGGGATCGACAGGGGCGCATGGCTACACCTTC. Translated: CASSYRGSTGAHGYTF.

This chain joins TRBV27 and TRBJ2-3; a possible D gene is TRBD1 (6 bases). V shed 11 bases and J shed 2 bases, with 20 bases lying between them. The germline V gene has CDR1 MNHEY and CDR2 SMNVEV (reference sequence). The CDR3 covers 15 residues. In DNA, the CDR3 is TGTGCCGTGACTTCAGGGGCCGGCCTCACAGATACGCAGTATTTT. It encodes CAVTSGAGLTDTQYF.

The gene calls are TRBV5-1 and TRBJ1-1; D possibly corresponds to TRBD1 (5 bases). Trimming stripped 0 bases from V and 3 bases from J, with 12 bases between. This CDR3 is 15 amino acids long. Germline V gives CDR1 SGHRS, CDR2 YFSETQ. This chain's CDR3 is CASSLALGQYTEAFF. The DNA for the CDR3 is TGCGCCAGCAGCTTGGCCTTGGGGCAGTACACTGAAGCTTTCTTT.

The rearrangement links TRBV5-6 to TRBJ1-3, with TRBD1 identical over 8 bases. Germline V gene data show CDR1 as SGHDT and CDR2 as YYEEEE. The trim removed 0 bases at V and 4 bases at J, leaving 3 bases unmatched. The length of the CDR3 is 15 residues. The DNA for the CDR3 is TGTGCCAGCAGCTTGGTCGCAGGGGGCGGAAACACCATATATTTT. As protein: CASSLVAGGGNTIYF.

The genes are TRBV30 and TRBJ2-7, with D tentatively TRBD2 (5 bases). The germline V and J ends were trimmed by 5 bases and 8 bases, with 10 bases remaining between them. Germline V gene data show CDR1 as GTSNPN and CDR2 as SVGIG (reference sequence). The CDR3 contains 10 residues. The CDR3 DNA follows: TGTGCCTGGGCTGGACTGAAGCAGTACTTC. Protein sequence: CAWAGLKQYF.

V usage is TRBV6-1 and J usage is TRBJ2-2, with D maybe TRBD1 (5 bases). The germline V and J ends were trimmed by 10 bases and 2 bases, with 14 bases remaining between them. Germline V CDR1 and CDR2: MNHNS, SASEGT. The CDR3 covers 14 residues. The chain's CDR3 is CATFSGPNTGELFF. The CDR3 coding sequence is TGTGCCACCTTCTCAGGGCCAAACACCGGGGAGCTGTTTTTT.